A single sample is the source of the 23 T cell receptor beta chains below, sequenced in a study of vaccination effects on CD4 cells after COVID-19. Their cognate antigens are unknown. Sequencing was performed with immunoSEQ multiplex PCR; in TCRdb, only in-frame clones are kept and a portion is missing. Of 35,000 to 40,000 clones in the sample, around 66% were seen once. Sequencing in the ViraFEST assay came after antigen-specific CD4+ T cells had been expanded with viral peptide pools, which were used to stimulate PBMC. The culture ran for roughly 10 days before CD4+ T cells were isolated. The study found no prior SARS-CoV-2 infection in the vaccine recipients, who tested negative for nucleocapsid antibodies. Sequencing was performed on CD4+ T cells from PBMCs cultured with HCoV-OC43 spike peptides, taken before COVID-19 vaccination. Subset here: HCoV-OC43 spike overlapping peptide pool stimulation. All receptors derive from a human donor who received a COVID-19 vaccine.

This sequence joins TRBV9 and TRBJ2-7; D is tentatively TRBD1 or TRBD2 (5 bases each). The V gene's germline CDR1 is SGDLS and CDR2 YYNGEE. CDR3 size: 16 residues. Trimming pared 4 bases from V and 4 bases from J, leaving 21 bases between. The CDR3 here is CASSLGPPGRVYEQYF. CDR3 sequence (DNA): TGTGCCAGCAGCTTAGGGCCCCCGGGGCGGGTTTACGAGCAGTACTTC. The variable domain in full, with the rest retrieved from reference TRBV9 and TRBJ2-7, is DSGVTQTPKHLITATGQRVTLRCSPRSGDLSVYWYQQSLDQGLQFLIQYYNGEERAKGNILERFSAQQFPDLHSELNLSSLELGDSALYFCASSLGPPGRVYEQYFGPGTRLTVT.

In its sample, this clone was seen a few times. In DNA, the CDR3 is TGTGCCAGCAGCACCCTGGGAGACCCTAATTCACCCCTCCACTTT. Its protein is CASSTLGDPNSPLHF. J is TRBJ1-6 and V is TRBV9; no definite D call. V lost 4 bases, J lost 6 bases, and 14 bases lay in between. Germline V gene data show CDR1 as SGDLS and CDR2 as YYNGEE. The CDR3 loop spans 15 amino acids.

This clone was counted once. Other DNA sequences in this sample translate to the same CDR3. The chain employs TRBV2 and TRBJ2-6; D ambiguous. Trimming left V 4 bases short and J 4 bases short, with 2 bases between. The V gene's germline CDR1 is SNHLY and CDR2 FYNNEI. CDR3 length equals 12 residues. In DNA, the CDR3 is TGTGCCAGCAGTGCCGGGGCCAACGTCCTGACTTTC. Translating it yields CASSAGANVLTF.

The chain joins TRBV25-1 to TRBJ1-6; D call uncertain. The V end lost 2 bases, the J end lost 9 bases, and 5 bases lay between the germline ends. The CDR3 length is 12 residues. Germline assignment: CDR1 MGHDK and CDR2 SYGVNS. In nucleotides, the CDR3 is TGTGCCAGCAGTGAAAGTGTTTCACCCCTCCACTTT. Translating it yields CASSESVSPLHF.

The V and J genes are TRBV2 and TRBJ2-1; D is uncertain. Trimming took 8 bases from V and 4 from J, leaving 6 bases between them. CDR1 and CDR2 (germline): SNHLY, FYNNEI. The CDR3 contains 11 residues. The CDR3 loop is CASCVYNEQFF. The CDR3 bases are TGTGCCAGCTGCGTTTACAATGAGCAGTTCTTC.

V gene TRBV9 combines with J gene TRBJ2-7; D may be TRBD2 (7 bases). Trimming left V 3 bases short and J 0 bases short, with 19 bases between. This CDR3 has 17 amino acids. Germline V gene lookup returns CDR1 SGDLS and CDR2 YYNGEE. DNA for the CDR3: TGTGCCAGCAGCGCGCAATGGGGGGGGCCCCGCTCCTACGAGCAGTACTTC. Translating it yields CASSAQWGGPRSYEQYF.

The CDR3 DNA is TGTGCCACGGCGGGACAGGGGGCGCCGGGCTATGGCTACACCTTC. It yields the protein CATAGQGAPGYGYTF. This chain uses TRBV3-1 (or the pseudogene TRBV3-2) with TRBJ1-2, with 12 nucleotides matching TRBD1. V shed 10 bases, J shed 4 bases, and the junction held 10 bases outside the gene matches. This CDR3 comprises 15 residues. CDR1 and CDR2 (germline): LGHDT, YNNKEL (reference sequence).

The J gene is TRBJ2-1, the V gene TRBV11-2, with D maybe TRBD2 (5 bases). Trimming left V 2 bases short and J 14 bases short, with 13 bases between. CDR3 length: 12 amino acids. Looked up from germline, CDR1 is SGHAT and CDR2 is FQNNGV. CDR3 amino acids: CASSLNTRLKFF. CDR3 coding DNA: TGTGCCAGCAGCTTAAACACTAGATTGAAGTTCTTC.

This clone was counted only a few times. The chain links TRBV2 to TRBJ2-4; no definite D call. Germline-derived CDR1 and CDR2 are SNHLY and FYNNEI. This CDR3 contains 11 residues. V was cut by 7 bases and J by 6 bases, with 7 bases left in between. CDR3 sequence: CASTSGNIQYF. In nucleotides, the CDR3 is TGTGCCAGCACATCAGGAAACATTCAGTACTTC.

This rearrangement joins TRBV29-1 to TRBJ2-7; D unclear. Germline V CDR1 and CDR2: SQVTM, ANQGSEA. The CDR3 is made up of 15 amino acids. The ends were cut back, 4 bases at V and 0 bases at J, with 16 bases in the middle. Here the CDR3 DNA reads TGCAGCGTTGCGAGCCGGCGGACGGTCTCCTACGAGCAGTACTTC. It translates to CSVASRRTVSYEQYF.

This clone appeared a single time. The CDR3 spells CASSEGTVLSPLHF. The CDR3 DNA reads as TGTGCCAGCAGTGAAGGGACCGTACTTTCTCCCCTCCACTTT. V and J are TRBV2 and TRBJ1-6; D gene unclear. From germline, CDR1 is SNHLY and CDR2 FYNNEI. The CDR3 has 14 residues. V lost 1 base and J lost 13, with 14 bases in between.

V usage is TRBV9 and J usage is TRBJ2-7; 7 positions agree with TRBD2. The CDR3 runs 16 residues. Germline loops: CDR1 SGDLS, CDR2 YYNGEE. With 0 bases clipped from V and 0 bases from J, the junction kept 6 bases outside the gene matches. The CDR3 nucleotides are TGTGCCAGCAGCGTAGGGGAGGGGATAAGCTCCTACGAGCAGTACTTC. Amino acid sequence: CASSVGEGISSYEQYF.

The chain joins TRBV20-1 to TRBJ1-6, with TRBD1 matching 7 bases. The germline V gene has CDR1 DFQATT and CDR2 SNEGSKA (reference sequence). Trimming removed 3 bases from V and 5 bases from J; junction bases left unmatched: 10. This CDR3 region has 16 residues. CDR3 DNA: TGCAGTGCTAGTGACGCAAGACAGGGAGATAATTCACCCCTCCACTTT. Protein sequence: CSASDARQGDNSPLHF.

This chain joins TRBV5-4 and TRBJ1-2; D is unclear. Per germline, CDR1 SGHNT and CDR2 YYREEE (reference sequence). V lost 1 base to trimming and J lost 4 bases, with 23 bases between them. This CDR3 is built from 18 residues. CDR3 DNA sequence: TGTGCCAGCAGCTTGTTAGTCCGTTTAAACACGCATCGCTATGGCTACACCTTC. Its protein product is CASSLLVRLNTHRYGYTF.

The chain couples TRBV19 to TRBJ2-7; 7 bases are shared with TRBD1. V lost 4 bases, J lost 2 bases, and 5 bases stayed unmatched. This CDR3 has 14 amino acids. Germline V gene sequence: CDR1 LNHDA, CDR2 SQIVND (reference sequence). CDR3 nucleotides: TGTGCCAGTAGTAGACAGGGAAATACCTACGAGCAGTACTTC. Translated: CASSRQGNTYEQYF.

V and J are TRBV6-5 and TRBJ2-1, with D maybe TRBD2 (6 bases). Trimming removed 3 bases at V and 9 bases at J, with 12 bases between. Per germline, CDR1 MNHEY and CDR2 SVGAGI. CDR3 length: 13 amino acids. CDR3 amino acids: CASSYLGAGEQFF. The CDR3 nucleotides read TGTGCCAGCAGTTATTTGGGAGCGGGTGAGCAGTTCTTC.

This clone was detected only a few times. J is TRBJ2-3 and V is TRBV2; TRBD2 aligns across 7 bases. Germline lookup yields CDR1 SNHLY and CDR2 FYNNEI. This CDR3 is built from 13 residues. With 7 bases clipped from V and 2 bases from J, the junction kept 3 bases outside the gene matches. The CDR3 is CASKRDYTDTQYF. In nucleotides, the CDR3 is TGTGCCAGCAAACGGGACTACACAGATACGCAGTATTTT. The variable domain in full, completed from reference TRBV2 and TRBJ2-3, reads EPEVTQTPSHQVTQMGQEVILRCVPISNHLYFYWYRQILGQKVEFLVSFYNNEISEKSEIFDDQFSVERPDGSNFTLKIRSTKLEDSAMYFCASKRDYTDTQYFGPGTRLTVL.

V is TRBV5-1 and J is TRBJ1-5; D is perhaps TRBD1 (6 bases). This CDR3 region has 17 residues. Germline-derived CDR1 and CDR2 are SGHRS and YFSETQ. Trimming removed 7 bases at V and 1 base at J, with 21 bases between. Here the CDR3 reads CASSIGGPSGSNQPQHF. The CDR3, as DNA: TGCGCCAGCTCCATAGGGGGGCCCTCGGGGAGCAATCAGCCCCAGCATTTT. Full variable domain (missing parts from reference TRBV5-1 and TRBJ1-5): KAGVTQTPRYLIKTRGQQVTLSCSPISGHRSVSWYQQTPGQGLQFLFEYFSETQRNKGNFPGRFSGRQFSNSRSEMNVSTLELGDSALYLCASSIGGPSGSNQPQHFGDGTRLSIL.

V gene TRBV19 combines with J gene TRBJ1-6; D is possibly TRBD1 (6 bases). CDR3 length: 14 residues. V was trimmed by 6 bases and J by 7 bases, leaving 13 bases between them. Germline-derived CDR1 and CDR2 are LNHDA and SQIVND (reference sequence). The CDR3 DNA follows: TGTGCCAGTAGCACACAGGGCAGAAATTCACCCCTCCACTTT. Translating gives CASSTQGRNSPLHF.

CDR3 DNA sequence: TGTGCCAGCAGTGGACCGGGACTAGCGGGGGGTGGTGAGACCCAGTACTTC. This gives the protein CASSGPGLAGGGETQYF. The chain employs TRBV6-1 and TRBJ2-5; 15 nucleotides match TRBD2. The junction had 8 bases not matched to a gene; V was cut back by 4 bases and J by 5 bases. From germline, CDR1 is MNHNS and CDR2 SASEGT. CDR3 length equals 17 residues.

The chain employs TRBV10-3 and TRBJ2-5, with D hard to call. V lost 0 bases to trimming and J lost 5 bases, with 10 bases between them. This CDR3 contains 14 residues. Germline V gene data show CDR1 as ENHRY and CDR2 as SYGVKD. The DNA of the CDR3 is TGTGCCATCAGTGAGTCGAAAGGAAAGGAGACCCAGTACTTC. The encoded protein is CAISESKGKETQYF.

This chain links TRBV10-1 with TRBJ1-2; 7 nucleotides align to TRBD1. Germline values: CDR1 WNHNN, CDR2 SYGVQD (reference sequence). The J segment lost 5 bases and the V segment lost 4 bases, leaving 4 bases of the junction unmatched. CDR3 length equals 13 residues. In DNA, the CDR3 is TGCGCCAGCAGTGGGACAGGACCTTATGGCTACACCTTC. As protein: CASSGTGPYGYTF.

This clone was detected only a few times. The chain links TRBV7-9 to TRBJ2-7; D is unresolved. This CDR3 spans 14 amino acids. Germline CDR1 SEHNR, CDR2 FQNEAQ (reference sequence). The V and J ends lost 4 bases and 4 bases respectively, with 14 bases between them. CDR3: CASSSPPRSYEQYF. Written as DNA, the CDR3 is TGTGCCAGCAGCTCCCCTCCGAGAAGTTACGAGCAGTACTTC.